This is a list of T cell receptor beta chains from one sample in a study of cytomegalovirus exposure and HLA in healthy donors. Produced via immunoSEQ multiplex PCR; TCRdb's table is partial and in-frame only. This table has over 100,000 clones, roughly 80% appearing once. The sequenced sample was PBMCs. The receptors stem from a middle-aged woman in good health and CMV-seropositive. Each CDR3 is given with its conserved first and last residue. Fields, in order: D gene, J gene, V gene, clone size, CDR3 protein, CDR3 DNA. D genes are given only for firm matches. Clone size appears in some rows only: once, few, many, or a class for an expanded clone.

d_call: TRBD2
j_call: TRBJ2-1
v_call: TRBV4-1
clone_size: once
cdr3_aa: CASSQGLAAYNEQFF
cdr3_nt: TGCGCCAGCAGCCAAGGGCTAGCGGCATACAATGAGCAGTTCTTC

d_call: TRBD2
j_call: TRBJ2-5
v_call: TRBV7-6
clone_size: -
cdr3_aa: CASSLTSGDQETQYF
cdr3_nt: TGTGCCAGCAGCTTAACTAGCGGGGATCAAGAGACCCAGTACTTC

d_call: -
j_call: TRBJ1-3
v_call: TRBV18
clone_size: -
cdr3_aa: CASSPRAASSGNTIYF
cdr3_nt: TGTGCCAGCTCACCACGCGCCGCAAGCTCTGGAAACACCATATATTTT

d_call: -
j_call: TRBJ2-3
v_call: TRBV29-1
clone_size: -
cdr3_aa: CSVPDQNTQYF
cdr3_nt: TGCAGCGTCCCAGATCAGAATACGCAGTATTTT

d_call: -
j_call: TRBJ1-2
v_call: TRBV7-9
clone_size: -
cdr3_aa: CASSLGKEDYGYTF
cdr3_nt: TGTGCCAGCAGCTTAGGGAAGGAGGACTATGGCTACACCTTC

d_call: -
j_call: TRBJ1-1
v_call: TRBV7-9
clone_size: few
cdr3_aa: CASSLGIANTEAFF
cdr3_nt: TGTGCCAGCAGCTTAGGGATAGCTAACACTGAAGCTTTCTTT

d_call: -
j_call: TRBJ2-6
v_call: TRBV28
clone_size: -
cdr3_aa: CASSSEALGANVLTF
cdr3_nt: TGTGCCAGCAGTTCCGAGGCGTTGGGGGCCAACGTCCTGACTTTC

d_call: TRBD1
j_call: TRBJ1-5
v_call: TRBV25-1
clone_size: -
cdr3_aa: CASGGTGDQGQPQHF
cdr3_nt: TGTGCCAGCGGCGGGACAGGGGATCAGGGTCAGCCCCAGCATTTT

d_call: -
j_call: TRBJ2-7
v_call: TRBV6-5
clone_size: -
cdr3_aa: CASSLRSTGDEQYF
cdr3_nt: TGTGCCAGCAGCCTTCGGTCGACCGGGGACGAGCAGTACTTC

d_call: TRBD1
j_call: TRBJ1-2
v_call: TRBV7-2
clone_size: -
cdr3_aa: CASSLNYGQGHGYTF
cdr3_nt: TGTGCCAGCAGCTTAAATTACGGACAGGGTCATGGCTACACCTTC

d_call: TRBD2
j_call: TRBJ2-2
v_call: TRBV15
clone_size: -
cdr3_aa: CATSRGTSGSTGELFF
cdr3_nt: TGTGCCACCAGCAGGGGGACTAGCGGTAGCACCGGGGAGCTGTTTTTT

d_call: -
j_call: TRBJ1-4
v_call: TRBV6-6
clone_size: -
cdr3_aa: CASRREQNEKLFF
cdr3_nt: TGTGCCAGCAGAAGGGAGCAGAATGAAAAACTGTTTTTT

d_call: -
j_call: TRBJ2-7
v_call: TRBV4-2
clone_size: -
cdr3_aa: CASSQEWRQDSYEQYF
cdr3_nt: TGTGCCAGCAGCCAAGAGTGGCGACAGGACTCCTACGAGCAGTACTTC

d_call: TRBD2
j_call: TRBJ2-1
v_call: TRBV19
clone_size: -
cdr3_aa: CASSPGGLAAYNEQFF
cdr3_nt: TGTGCCAGTAGTCCGGGGGGACTAGCGGCTTACAATGAGCAGTTCTTC

d_call: -
j_call: TRBJ1-1
v_call: TRBV7-2
clone_size: once
cdr3_aa: CASSLAERYTEAFF
cdr3_nt: TGTGCCAGCAGCTTAGCTGAGCGGTACACTGAAGCTTTCTTT

d_call: -
j_call: TRBJ1-5
v_call: TRBV2
clone_size: few
cdr3_aa: CASNQANQPQHF
cdr3_nt: TGTGCCAGCAACCAGGCTAATCAGCCCCAGCATTTT